Sequencing of this T cell receptor (beta chain) was carried out in a study of type 1 regulatory T cells listed by TCRdb under 2021. About the full investigation: An in vitro protocol by which a Tr1-enriched, alloantigen-specific CD4 T cell product named T-allo10 was generated was characterized in the study. T-allo10 was being tested clinically in patients with hematological malignancies who were undergoing allogeneic hematopoietic stem cell transplantation.

Sequenced using an Illumina MiSeq. TCRdb reprocessed the public reads (quality trimming at Q25 with fastp, clone calling with MiXCR) and kept in-frame beta chains. Entries are consolidated by CDR3 protein sequence, retaining the most common genes and DNA. In this sample the table shows roughly 71,000 distinct CDR3 sequences, around 68% of which occur a single time. The top ten clones comprise less than 8.5% of the sample. Donor-derived T-allo10 cells were described as specific for host alloantigens, anergic, and capable of alloantigen-specific suppression. As concerns this clonotype: Its antigen specificity is not known. Base-call qualities are not available, and no considerably larger clone is one nucleotide away.

At the junction V is shortened by 6 bases and J by 4 bases; bases outside the gene matches: 13. There are 18 amino acids in the CDR3, from cysteine to phenylalanine inclusive. The retained sequence is limited to the CDR3, 54 bases, with the frame set at the first base. The germline V gene encodes CDR1 SEHNR and CDR2 FQNEAQ (reference sequence). The chain is made from TRBV7-9 and TRBJ2-7, with 15 central nucleotides matching TRBD2. The material sequenced was cultured T cells, either the whole culture or a sorted T cell fraction (not recorded which). The sample's cell subset or site label, in plain terms: Tr1-enriched cell product generated in vitro against host alloantigens. The sequence came from a human donor in good health. The bases read TGTGCCAGCAGTTTTTACTTCGGACTAGCGGGAGGGAAGTACGAGCAGTACTTC. Translated, this gives CASSFYFGLAGGKYEQYF.